These T cell receptor beta chains were read from a single sample in a study of human T cells and chemical hapten exposure. TCRdb ran MiXCR on the RACE reads and lists one entry per CDR3 protein. Among about 80,000 distinct CDR3 sequences listed, more than 8.5% were seen once. The sequencing used whole blood, collected in connection with sensitization to the hapten diphenylcyclopropenone (DPC). Every receptor here comes from a young woman with alopecia areata. Some clones in this sample may be carry-over from other donors' samples. The CDR3 runs from the conserved cysteine through the conserved F or W. The D gene is left open where the match is weak. Part of the rows lack a size; the others show once, few, many or a class for expanded clones.

j_gene: TRBJ1-2
v_gene: TRBV19
abundance: many
d_gene: .
CDR3nt: TGTGCCAGTACGCCAGGGTCTGACTATGGCTACACCTTC
CDR3aa: CASTPGSDYGYTF

j_gene: TRBJ2-3
v_gene: TRBV7-2
abundance: few
d_gene: .
CDR3nt: TGTGCCAGCAGCCCCCAACGGGCAGATACGCAGTATTTT
CDR3aa: CASSPQRADTQYF

j_gene: TRBJ2-3
v_gene: TRBV7-2
abundance: many
d_gene: .
CDR3nt: TGTGCCAGCAGCTTTCTAGATCGAGATACGCAGTATTTT
CDR3aa: CASSFLDRDTQYF

j_gene: TRBJ2-2
v_gene: TRBV7-3
abundance: .
d_gene: .
CDR3nt: TGTGCCAGCAGCTTAGATGGCACAAACACCGGGGAGCTGTTTTTT
CDR3aa: CASSLDGTNTGELFF

j_gene: TRBJ1-4
v_gene: TRBV28
abundance: few
d_gene: .
CDR3nt: TGTGCCAGCAGTCCCCCGATCTGGGGACTTAATGAAAAACTGTTTTTT
CDR3aa: CASSPPIWGLNEKLFF

j_gene: TRBJ1-4
v_gene: TRBV7-9
abundance: many
d_gene: .
CDR3nt: TGTGCCAGCAGCTGTCAACAGGGAGAAAAACTGTTTTTT
CDR3aa: CASSCQQGEKLFF

j_gene: TRBJ1-2
v_gene: TRBV11-2
abundance: many
d_gene: .
CDR3nt: TGTGCCAGCAGCTTTCCGGACAGTCTGCGTGGCTACACCTTC
CDR3aa: CASSFPDSLRGYTF

j_gene: TRBJ1-5
v_gene: TRBV28
abundance: many
d_gene: .
CDR3nt: TGTGCCAGCAGTTTATCGGGTAATCAGCCCCAGCATTTT
CDR3aa: CASSLSGNQPQHF

j_gene: TRBJ2-7
v_gene: TRBV28
abundance: many
d_gene: TRBD1
CDR3nt: TGTGCCAGCATTCTGTCCGGGACAGGGGGCGTGGACGAGCAGTACTTC
CDR3aa: CASILSGTGGVDEQYF

j_gene: TRBJ2-1
v_gene: TRBV2
abundance: many
d_gene: TRBD2
CDR3nt: TGTGCCAGCAGTGAGTCCCCCGGGCTAGCGGGAGGGCTTTCCTACAATGAGCAGTTCTTC
CDR3aa: CASSESPGLAGGLSYNEQFF

j_gene: TRBJ1-5
v_gene: TRBV28
abundance: .
d_gene: .
CDR3nt: TGTGCCAGCAGTTTAATAAACAGTTTCAGGCCCCAGCATTTT
CDR3aa: CASSLINSFRPQHF

j_gene: TRBJ2-7
v_gene: TRBV5-1
abundance: .
d_gene: .
CDR3nt: TGCGCCAGCAGTCTTGGCGGGGCAGCGTCGTCCTACGAGCAGTACTTC
CDR3aa: CASSLGGAASSYEQYF

j_gene: TRBJ1-5
v_gene: TRBV24-1
abundance: .
d_gene: .
CDR3nt: TGTGCCACCAGTGACCCAAATCAGCCCCAGCATTTT
CDR3aa: CATSDPNQPQHF

j_gene: TRBJ2-7
v_gene: TRBV27
abundance: many
d_gene: TRBD1
CDR3nt: TGTGCCAGCAGGAGGACAGGAGGCTACGAGCAGTACTTC
CDR3aa: CASRRTGGYEQYF

j_gene: TRBJ2-1
v_gene: TRBV9
abundance: many
d_gene: TRBD1
CDR3nt: TGTGCCAGCAGCCCTAGACAGGGTTCCTACAATGAGCAGTTCTTC
CDR3aa: CASSPRQGSYNEQFF

j_gene: TRBJ2-5
v_gene: TRBV29-1
abundance: many
d_gene: .
CDR3nt: TGCAGCGTTGAGGCAGGGACCCCGACCCAAGAGACCCAGTACTTC
CDR3aa: CSVEAGTPTQETQYF

j_gene: TRBJ1-2
v_gene: TRBV28
abundance: .
d_gene: TRBD1
CDR3nt: TGTGCCAGCAGATCCCCGGGACAGGGTGGCTACACCTTC
CDR3aa: CASRSPGQGGYTF

j_gene: TRBJ1-5
v_gene: TRBV18
abundance: many
d_gene: .
CDR3nt: TGTGCCAGCTCACCACGTTACGGCAATCAGCCCCAGCATTTT
CDR3aa: CASSPRYGNQPQHF

j_gene: TRBJ1-1
v_gene: TRBV9
abundance: .
d_gene: .
CDR3nt: TGTGCCAGCAGCGTAGTCGTCCAGGGAGAAACTTTCTTT
CDR3aa: CASSVVVQGETFF

j_gene: TRBJ1-1
v_gene: TRBV20-1
abundance: .
d_gene: TRBD1
CDR3nt: TGCAGCCTCCAAGGACAGGGGCGACAGGGCGGGATGATGAACACTGAAGCTTTCTTT
CDR3aa: CSLQGQGRQGGMMNTEAFF

j_gene: TRBJ2-2
v_gene: TRBV7-9
abundance: many
d_gene: .
CDR3nt: TGTGCCAGCAGCTTATGGGGGCCGTGGGACACCGGGGAGCTGTTTTTT
CDR3aa: CASSLWGPWDTGELFF

j_gene: TRBJ1-1
v_gene: TRBV6-1
abundance: many
d_gene: TRBD1
CDR3nt: TGTGCCAGCAGTGAACAGGGGGCCCCTTGGAGTGAAGCTTTCTTT
CDR3aa: CASSEQGAPWSEAFF

j_gene: TRBJ2-1
v_gene: TRBV2
abundance: many
d_gene: .
CDR3nt: TGTGCCAGCAGTCGACTGAGCTACAATGAGCAGTTCTTC
CDR3aa: CASSRLSYNEQFF

j_gene: TRBJ1-6
v_gene: TRBV27
abundance: .
d_gene: .
CDR3nt: TGTGCCAGCAGTTTATCAACGCGGTGGGGTTCACCCCTCCACTTT
CDR3aa: CASSLSTRWGSPLHF

j_gene: TRBJ2-1
v_gene: TRBV9
abundance: few
d_gene: TRBD1
CDR3nt: TGTGCCAGCAGCCCGGAAGGGGACAGGTACAATGAGCAGTTCTTC
CDR3aa: CASSPEGDRYNEQFF

j_gene: TRBJ2-3
v_gene: TRBV7-2
abundance: many
d_gene: TRBD2
CDR3nt: TGTGCCAGCAGCTTGCGGAGCGGGGGGGTCGCAGATACGCAGTATTTT
CDR3aa: CASSLRSGGVADTQYF

j_gene: TRBJ2-1
v_gene: TRBV4-1
abundance: many
d_gene: .
CDR3nt: TGCGCCAGCAGCCGCGACGGGACTTTCGGTGAGCAGTTCTTC
CDR3aa: CASSRDGTFGEQFF

j_gene: TRBJ2-3
v_gene: TRBV14
abundance: few
d_gene: .
CDR3nt: TGTGCCAGCAGCCAAGAGGCTAAGGGGACTCCCCGGACAGATACGCAGTATTTT
CDR3aa: CASSQEAKGTPRTDTQYF

j_gene: TRBJ1-6
v_gene: TRBV30
abundance: many
d_gene: .
CDR3nt: TGTGCCTGGTGCGCAAGGTGGTCCTATAATTCACCCCTCCACTTT
CDR3aa: CAWCARWSYNSPLHF

j_gene: TRBJ1-2
v_gene: TRBV29-1
abundance: many
d_gene: .
CDR3nt: TGCAGCGTTGCCGGGAATGGCTACACCTTC
CDR3aa: CSVAGNGYTF

j_gene: TRBJ1-2
v_gene: TRBV7-2
abundance: few
d_gene: TRBD1
CDR3nt: TGTGCCAGCAGCTCAGACAGGGCAAGGGGCTACACCTTC
CDR3aa: CASSSDRARGYTF

j_gene: TRBJ1-3
v_gene: TRBV6-6
abundance: many
d_gene: TRBD1
CDR3nt: TGTGCCAGCAGTTACTCCACGGGACAGGGTAGAAACACCATATATTTT
CDR3aa: CASSYSTGQGRNTIYF